Described below is a single TCR beta chain sequence and its context. Its specific antigen is unknown. Base quality data are lacking; no much larger clone is found one base away. This specimen comes from a study of blood T cell repertoires in COVID-19 (TCRdb year 2020). For the wider study: Collaborator samples came from the United States, Italy and Spain and covered acute and convalescent phases of COVID-19. Sample metadata almost always included a de-identified subject ID, COVID-19 status, age in years and sex. Where available, HLA class I and class II types were taken from metadata supplied by the sample provider and were not determined by assay-based typing. The repertoires were released in a freely available public database meant as a resource for research on the immune response to SARS-CoV-2. Samples were obtained from the ongoing ImmuneRACE study (first 160 participants) and from about 1,300 subjects provided by 6 global collaborators. The prospective study material was composed of cDNA or gDNA derived from T cells, B-cell-depleted T cells, or PBMCs. Deeply sampled blood TCRbeta repertoires from subjects exposed to, actively infected with, or recovered from COVID-19 were included in the dataset. What the research found in general, with its limitations: The amount of clinical and demographic metadata varied by source and participant and was provided uncurated.

Collaborating institutions collected whole blood in K2EDTA tubes following their own protocols. For TCRbeta analysis, collaborators shipped samples as frozen whole blood, isolated PBMCs, or DNA extracted from either of those sample types. The immunoSEQ Assay, a bias-controlled multiplex PCR, was used to amplify TCRbeta CDR3 regions from genomic DNA. Regarding the original processing steps: Within the assay, amplification of reference gene primers was used to estimate how many nucleated cells each sample contained. To quantify the absolute abundance of each unique TCRbeta CDR3 rearrangement, sequence reads were collapsed and filtered. Productive Simpson clonality was computed per sample as the square root of Simpson's diversity index over productive rearrangements. Held by TCRdb, this immuneACCESS table contains in-frame sequences only and omits some clones. Under half of the omission traces to an unresolved V gene where checked; the cause of the rest is unknown. V and J calls and clone size follow that table, whereas D and trimming were derived from the DNA. Across this sample there are approximately 260,000 clones, with under 85% seen only once. Roughly 4% of the sample is held by the ten biggest clonotypes.

After removal of 8 bases from V and 1 base from J, the junction retains 8 bases not matched to a gene. Its CDR3 holds 16 amino acids, cysteine through phenylalanine. Only the CDR3 part of the read is kept: 48 bases, read in frame from the first base. CDR1 SGHVS and CDR2 FQNEAQ were looked up in the germline V gene. This chain is built from TRBV7-8 and TRBJ1-5; the junction holds 10 bases that match TRBD1. Sequenced input: peripheral blood. The clonotype was recovered from a woman aged 40 to 50 with active or convalescent COVID-19. The bases read TGTGCCAGCTTCCGGGACAGGGGTATGAGCAATCAGCCCCAGCATTTT. It encodes CASFRDRGMSNQPQHF.